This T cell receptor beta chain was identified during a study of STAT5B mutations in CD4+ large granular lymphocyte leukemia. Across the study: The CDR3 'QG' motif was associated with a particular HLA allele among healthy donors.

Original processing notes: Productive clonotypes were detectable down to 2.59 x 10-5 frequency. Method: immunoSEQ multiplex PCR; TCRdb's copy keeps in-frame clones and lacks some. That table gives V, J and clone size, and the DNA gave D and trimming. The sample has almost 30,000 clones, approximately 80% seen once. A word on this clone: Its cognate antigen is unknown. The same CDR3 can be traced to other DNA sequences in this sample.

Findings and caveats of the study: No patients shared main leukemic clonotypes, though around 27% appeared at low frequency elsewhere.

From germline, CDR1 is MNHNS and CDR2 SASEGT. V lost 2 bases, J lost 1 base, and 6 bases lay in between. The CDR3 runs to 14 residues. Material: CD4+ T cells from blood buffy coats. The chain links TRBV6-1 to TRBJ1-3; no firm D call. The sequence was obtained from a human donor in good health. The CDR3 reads CASSERGSGNTIYF. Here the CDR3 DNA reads TGTGCCAGCAGTGAAAGAGGATCTGGAAACACCATATATTTT.